Presented here are 30 T cell receptor beta chains from one specimen sequenced in a study of CD8+ T cells in alopecia areata. Documented treatment: oral pan-JAK inhibitor, 5-10 mg twice daily. cDNA reverse transcribed from extracted RNA served as the sequencing template. Only in-frame clones appear in the TCRdb table, and some are missing; sequencing was by immunoSEQ multiplex PCR. The sample yields some 200,000 clones, roughly three fifths seen once. The specimen comprised CD8+ T cells sorted from blood, sampled at week 24, from a patient treated with tofacitinib. The receptors shown here come from a human donor with alopecia areata.

This chain links TRBV4-1 with TRBJ2-2, with 9 bases aligning to TRBD2. The CDR3 length is 15 residues. Looked up from germline, CDR1 is MGHRA and CDR2 is YSYEKL. V was pared by 6 bases and J by 3 bases, with 5 bases of the junction left unmatched. The CDR3 region is CASRRLAEHTGELFF. CDR3 DNA sequence: TGCGCCAGCAGAAGACTAGCGGAACACACCGGGGAGCTGTTTTTT.

The V and J genes are TRBV30 and TRBJ2-6; maybe TRBD2 (5 bases). Trimming shortened V by 8 bases and J by 4 bases, and 15 bases separated the two germline ends. CDR1 GTSNPN and CDR2 SVGIG come from the germline V gene (reference sequence). This CDR3 is 14 amino acids long. The CDR3 spells CAVGESSGANVLTF. CDR3 bases: TGTGCCGTCGGGGAAAGCTCGGGGGCCAACGTCCTGACTTTC.

Here the CDR3 reads CASSESPAGANYEQYF. The CDR3 DNA reads TGTGCCAGCAGTGAAAGCCCAGCGGGGGCCAACTACGAGCAGTACTTC. The chain employs TRBV6-1 and TRBJ2-7, with 8 bases aligning to TRBD2. CDR3 length: 16 residues. The trim removed 2 bases at V and 3 bases at J, leaving 9 bases unmatched. CDR1 MNHNS and CDR2 SASEGT come from the germline V gene.

The V call is TRBV6-5, the J call TRBJ1-2; weak D call: TRBD1 (6 bases). CDR1 and CDR2 (germline): MNHEY, SVGAGI. Trimming removed 6 bases at V and 3 bases at J, with 11 bases between. The CDR3 is 13 amino acids. The CDR3 nucleotides are TGTGCCAGCAGCCAAACAGGGCACTATGGCTACACCTTC. This translates into CASSQTGHYGYTF.

The chain employs TRBV29-1 and TRBJ1-1; D is undetermined. Trimming took off 8 bases at V and 2 bases at J, with 15 bases between the two ends. Germline V gene sequence: CDR1 SQVTM, CDR2 ANQGSEA. The CDR3 contains 13 residues. The CDR3 DNA reads TGCAGCACCATCCCCCCCCCTAACACTGAAGCTTTCTTT. Protein: CSTIPPPNTEAFF.

This clone has a single count. CDR3 in amino acids: CASSSNRGRNTEAFF. CDR3 DNA sequence: TGTGCCAGCAGCAGTAACAGGGGACGGAACACTGAAGCTTTCTTT. The rearrangement links TRBV13 to TRBJ1-1, with TRBD1 matching over 7 bases. Germline CDR1 is PRHDT and CDR2 is FYEKMQ (reference sequence). The length of the CDR3 is 15 residues. Trimming removed 5 bases from V and 1 base from J; junction bases left unmatched: 7.

The chain uses TRBV5-1 and TRBJ2-5; the match to TRBD1 covers 7 bases. The germline gives CDR1 SGHRS, CDR2 YFSETQ. This CDR3 is 14 amino acids long. V lost 4 bases and J lost 5; bases outside the gene matches: 8. The CDR3 sequence is CASSNTTGLETQYF. DNA for the CDR3: TGCGCCAGCAGCAACACGACAGGGCTTGAGACCCAGTACTTC.

This chain links TRBV2 with TRBJ2-6, with 7 bases matching TRBD1. The CDR3 runs 14 residues. Germline V gives CDR1 SNHLY, CDR2 FYNNEI. Germline trimming cut 8 bases from V and 3 bases from J; bases unmatched to any gene: 4. The CDR3 coding sequence is TGTGCCAGCGCTGACAGGGATGGGGCCAACGTCCTGACTTTC. Translation: CASADRDGANVLTF.

Only one count was recorded for this clone. The chain uses TRBV9 and TRBJ1-2, with 10 positions matching TRBD1. The J segment lost 6 bases and the V segment lost 3 bases, leaving 2 bases of the junction unmatched. The CDR3 has 13 residues. Germline values: CDR1 SGDLS, CDR2 YYNGEE. The CDR3 DNA follows: TGTGCCAGCAGCGCGGACAGGGGGAATGGCTACACCTTC. It translates to CASSADRGNGYTF.

The chain combines TRBV27 with TRBJ2-1; D call uncertain. Germline V gene data show CDR1 as MNHEY and CDR2 as SMNVEV (reference sequence). Trimming took 5 bases from V and 11 from J, leaving 10 bases between them. CDR3 length equals 11 residues. CDR3 sequence reads: CASSTSSQQFF. The CDR3 region has the DNA TGTGCCAGCAGTACCTCAAGCCAGCAGTTCTTC.

V usage is TRBV29-1 and J usage is TRBJ1-2; D is uncertain. Germline values: CDR1 SQVTM, CDR2 ANQGSEA. Trimming removed 5 bases from V and 4 bases from J, with 14 bases in between. The CDR3 has 13 amino acids. Here the CDR3 DNA reads TGCAGCGTTATGGCCGGGAGCGCCTATGGCTACACCTTC. It specifies CSVMAGSAYGYTF.

Note on this clone: Compared with germline, one end of the junction differs, possibly owing to a read error. The chain links TRBV5-1 to TRBJ2-7; D not certain. Germline V CDR1 and CDR2: SGHRS, YFSETQ. This CDR3 spans 11 amino acids. The CDR3 region has the DNA TGCGCCAACAGCCAAGGCTACGAGCAGTACTTC. It codes for CANSQGYEQYF.

This clone has a handful of counts. This chain links TRBV29-1 with TRBJ1-5; D uncertain. From germline, CDR1 is SQVTM and CDR2 ANQGSEA. V shed 5 bases and J shed 1 base, with 9 bases lying between them. This CDR3 has 13 residues. This CDR3 reads CSVSEGSNQPQHF. CDR3 sequence (DNA): TGCAGCGTTTCTGAGGGAAGCAATCAGCCCCAGCATTTT.

There are a few counts of this clone. The chain recombines TRBV6-5 with TRBJ2-7, with TRBD1 matching 7 bases. The V segment lost 7 bases and the J segment 3 bases; nucleotides outside the gene matches: 9. CDR3 size: 14 residues. CDR1 MNHEY and CDR2 SVGAGI come from the germline V gene. CDR3 sequence: CASKLWDSSYEQYF. In DNA form, the CDR3 reads TGTGCCAGCAAGCTATGGGACAGCAGCTACGAGCAGTACTTC.

V and J are TRBV4-1 and TRBJ1-5, with D unresolved. Germline V gives CDR1 MGHRA, CDR2 YSYEKL. The ends were cut back, 2 bases at V and 5 bases at J, with 7 bases in the middle. The CDR3 has 13 amino acids. CDR3 loop: CASSQTGDQPQHF. In DNA, the CDR3 is TGCGCCAGCAGCCAAACCGGAGATCAGCCCCAGCATTTT.

The V gene is TRBV27, the J gene TRBJ1-4, with D unresolved. Trimming removed 5 bases from V and 7 bases from J, with 11 bases in between. This CDR3 comprises 13 residues. In germline, CDR1 is MNHEY, CDR2 SMNVEV (reference sequence). This CDR3 reads CASSKRAAEKLFF. CDR3 nucleotides: TGTGCCAGCAGTAAACGGGCCGCTGAAAAACTGTTTTTT. The variable domain in full, completed from reference TRBV27 and TRBJ1-4, reads EAQVTQNPRYLITVTGKKLTVTCSQNMNHEYMSWYRQDPGLGLRQIYYSMNVEVTDKGDVPEGYKVSRKEKRNFPLILESPSPNQTSLYFCASSKRAAEKLFFGSGTQLSVL.

The V and J genes are TRBV20-1 and TRBJ2-7; D is unclear. The CDR3 loop spans 11 amino acids. The V gene lost 0 bases and the J gene lost 4 bases, with 4 bases spanning the gap. CDR1 is DFQATT and CDR2 is SNEGSKA in the germline V gene (reference sequence). CDR3 region: CSAREDYEQYF. CDR3 nucleotides: TGCAGTGCTAGAGAGGATTACGAGCAGTACTTC.

This rearrangement joins TRBV6-1 to TRBJ2-6, with unresolved D. Trimming left V 3 bases short and J 2 bases short, with 8 bases between. The CDR3 length is 15 residues. Germline V gene lookup returns CDR1 MNHNS and CDR2 SASEGT. CDR3 loop: CASSDGLTGANVLTF. DNA of the CDR3: TGTGCCAGCAGTGATGGGCTCACTGGGGCCAACGTCCTGACTTTC.

V gene TRBV13 combines with J gene TRBJ2-1, with D unresolved. This CDR3 spans 14 amino acids. The V end was cut by 0 bases, the J end by 7 bases, with 10 bases between. In germline, CDR1 is PRHDT, CDR2 FYEKMQ (reference sequence). DNA of the CDR3: TGTGCCAGCAGCTTAGGCCTAGATTTAAATGAGCAGTTCTTC. Its protein product is CASSLGLDLNEQFF.

The V and J genes are TRBV4-1 and TRBJ2-3; the D is unclear. This CDR3 is 13 amino acids long. The germline V gene encodes CDR1 MGHRA and CDR2 YSYEKL. The V end was cut by 4 bases, the J end by 5 bases, with 10 bases between. The CDR3 coding sequence is TGCGCCAGCAGCCCCTCAGCCGGAGATACGCAGTATTTT. Its protein product is CASSPSAGDTQYF.

This clone was found a few times. CDR3 DNA sequence: TGTGCCTGGGCCTCCTTCCGGGACAGCACCGGGGAGCTGTTTTTT. It codes for CAWASFRDSTGELFF. The genes are TRBV30 and TRBJ2-2; 7 bases match TRBD1. The CDR3 runs to 15 residues. CDR1 and CDR2 from the germline V gene are GTSNPN and SVGIG (reference sequence). Trimming removed 5 bases from V and 4 bases from J; junction bases left unmatched: 10.

This clone has just a few counts. The chain recombines TRBV4-1 with TRBJ2-3, with 10 bases fitting TRBD2. The V gene end was trimmed by 10 bases and the J gene end by 4 bases; junction bases not matched to a gene: 11. CDR1 is MGHRA and CDR2 is YSYEKL in the germline V gene. This CDR3 has 15 amino acids. The CDR3, as DNA: TGCGCCACCGGAGGAACTAGCGGGGCCCCAGATACGCAGTATTTT. Translating gives CATGGTSGAPDTQYF.

The V gene is TRBV14, the J gene TRBJ2-5; D may be TRBD2 (5 bases). The ends were cut back, 4 bases at V and 2 bases at J, with 11 bases in the middle. The CDR3 has 14 amino acids. Germline V gene sequence: CDR1 SGHDN, CDR2 FVKESK. This CDR3 is CASSRTRGQETQYF. The CDR3 DNA sequence: TGTGCCAGCAGCCGAACACGAGGGCAAGAGACCCAGTACTTC.

The genes are TRBV7-6 and TRBJ2-7, with 7 bases that match TRBD1. This CDR3 has 14 amino acids. V trimming: 1 base; J trimming: 3 bases; junction bases outside the gene matches: 3. CDR1 and CDR2 (germline): SGHVS, FNYEAQ. CDR3 DNA: TGTGCCAGCAGCTTAGGGACAGGAATCTACGAGCAGTACTTC. Translation gives CASSLGTGIYEQYF. Looking up the rest from reference TRBV7-6 and TRBJ2-7 gives the full variable domain: GAGVSQSPRYKVTKRGQDVALRCDPISGHVSLYWYRQALGQGPEFLTYFNYEAQQDKSGLPNDRFSAERPEGSISTLTIQRTEQRDSAMYRCASSLGTGIYEQYFGPGTRLTVT.

V is TRBV30 and J is TRBJ2-2; D is ambiguous. Trimming took off 2 bases at V and 6 bases at J, with 4 bases between the two ends. Germline V gene sequence: CDR1 GTSNPN, CDR2 SVGIG (reference sequence). This CDR3 has 11 amino acids. The CDR3, as DNA: TGTGCCTGGAGTTCTTCCGGGGAGCTGTTTTTT. Translated, it gives CAWSSSGELFF.

CDR3 nucleotides: TGTGCTAGTGGTCTACTGGGACTACCTAGCACAGATACGCAGTATTTT. Protein: CASGLLGLPSTDTQYF. The chain joins TRBV12-5 to TRBJ2-3; 7 nucleotides agree with TRBD2. Unmatched junction bases numbered 8, after V lost 5 bases and J lost 0 bases. The CDR3 runs 16 residues. CDR1 and CDR2 from the germline V gene are LGHNT and FRNRAP.

The rearrangement uses TRBV5-1 and TRBJ1-6; D unclear. The CDR3 has 15 amino acids. Trimming pared 0 bases from V and 0 bases from J, leaving 4 bases between. The germline V gene encodes CDR1 SGHRS and CDR2 YFSETQ. The CDR3 here is CASSLESSYNSPLHF. CDR3 DNA: TGCGCCAGCAGCTTGGAGAGCTCCTATAATTCACCCCTCCACTTT.

There are a few counts of this clone. The chain employs TRBV13 and TRBJ2-7, with a tentative D call TRBD1 (7 bases). The CDR3 spans 13 residues. The V gene's germline CDR1 is PRHDT and CDR2 FYEKMQ (reference sequence). V lost 5 bases and J lost 9, with 17 bases in between. CDR3 in amino acids: CASSRERQGGQYF. The CDR3 nucleotides read TGTGCCAGCAGCCGGGAGAGACAGGGCGGGCAGTACTTC.

V and J are TRBV7-9 and TRBJ1-2; D is ambiguous. Trimming left V 2 bases short and J 4 bases short, with 11 bases between. The CDR3 runs to 14 residues. CDR1 is SEHNR and CDR2 is FQNEAQ in the germline V gene (reference sequence). Written as DNA, the CDR3 is TGTGCCAGCAGCTTATTTGAGACGGTCTATGGCTACACCTTC. This codes for CASSLFETVYGYTF.

This clone was seen a single time. This rearrangement joins TRBV27 to TRBJ2-2; D is undetermined. The CDR3 sequence is 11 residues long. The ends were cut back, 8 bases at V and 3 bases at J, with 4 bases in the middle. CDR1 is MNHEY, CDR2 SMNVEV, per germline (reference sequence). The CDR3 DNA sequence: TGTGCCAGCCGTCACACCGGGGAGCTGTTTTTT. Translation: CASRHTGELFF.